The sequence of this T cell receptor beta chain was determined in a study of blood T cell repertoires in COVID-19 (TCRdb year 2020). At the level of the whole study: Collaborator samples came from the United States, Italy and Spain and covered acute and convalescent phases of COVID-19. The prospective study material was composed of cDNA or gDNA derived from T cells, B-cell-depleted T cells, or PBMCs. The dataset comprised deeply sampled blood TCRbeta repertoires from subjects exposed to, actively infected with, or recovered from COVID-19. The repertoires were made available in a free public database intended to serve as a resource for research on the immune response to SARS-CoV-2. The samples were drawn from two sources: the first 160 participants of the ongoing ImmuneRACE study, and 1,254 subjects contributed by 6 global collaborators. A de-identified subject ID, COVID-19 status, age in years and sex were almost always included in the sample metadata. Where available, HLA class I and class II types were taken from metadata supplied by the sample provider and were not determined by assay-based typing. Paper-wide results and their limitations: The amount of clinical and demographic metadata varied by source and participant and was provided uncurated.

The CDR3 measures 16 amino acids from cysteine to phenylalanine. This entry keeps only the CDR3 DNA: 48 bases, framed from base 1. V is pared back by 3 bases and J by 0 bases, with 12 bases lying between the germline termini. In the germline V gene (reference sequence), CDR1 corresponds to LNHDA and CDR2 to SQIVND. TCRbeta CDR3 regions were amplified from genomic DNA using the immunoSEQ Assay, a bias-controlled multiplex PCR. The authors' pipeline ran thus. The number of nucleated cells in each sample was estimated by amplification of reference gene primers within the assay. Sequence reads were collapsed and filtered to measure the absolute abundance of every unique TCRbeta CDR3 rearrangement. For each sample, productive Simpson clonality was calculated as the square root of Simpson's diversity index over productive rearrangements. TCRdb holds this immuneACCESS table with in-frame rearrangements only. Some clones are missing; in checked studies, unresolved V genes explain under half, and the rest has no known cause. Clone size and the V and J calls come from that table; the DNA yielded D and trimming. This sample lists fewer than 200,000 clones; about 80% were detected once. Together, the top ten hold 7.8% of the sample.

Only a few counts were recorded for this clone. What this receptor recognizes is not known. It has no much larger one-base neighbor in the sample; base qualities were not kept. In Seattle, one collaborating source enrolled patients while the infection was active and tracked those patients longitudinally over the course of disease. Whole blood was collected in K2EDTA tubes by collaborating institutions according to the institutions' own protocols. Collaborator samples were shipped for TCRbeta analysis as frozen whole blood, isolated PBMCs, or DNA extracted from either sample type. The sequence was collected from a woman aged 55 to 70 with COVID-19, enrolled during active disease. Material: peripheral blood. The V gene is TRBV19 and the J gene is TRBJ1-5, with the D gene not confidently named. The nucleotides are TGTGCCAGTAGTATTACTTTTAAAATTAGCAATCAGCCCCAGCATTTT. Translated, this is CASSITFKISNQPQHF. Where the CDR3 stops, the reference TRBV19 and TRBJ1-5 genes take over; the full variable domain is DGGITQSPKYLFRKEGQNVTLSCEQNLNHDAMYWYRQDPGQGLRLIYYSQIVNDFQKGDIAEGYSVSREKKESFPLTVTSAQKNPTAFYLCASSITFKISNQPQHFGDGTRLSIL.